These 7 T cell receptor beta chains came from one sample sequenced in a study of blood T cells in healthy people across ages. Primed by a sample-barcoded 5' primer and a J-beta primer mix, a second PCR proceeded for about 6 to 12 cycles. TCRdb re-derived calls from the 5' RACE reads in MiXCR, one entry per CDR3 protein. The repertoire includes about 680,000 distinct CDR3 sequences, around 45% of them detected once, and 25% to 35% sits in the top ten. Sequenced input: blood. Receptors originate from a woman aged 55-69 years in good health.

This chain joins TRBV28 and TRBJ2-7, with 7 positions matching TRBD1. The CDR3 length is 12 residues. Germline CDR1 reads MDHEN; CDR2 reads SYDVKM. J was trimmed by 3 bases and V by 10 bases; bases with no gene match: 6. CDR3 in DNA: TGTGCCACCCGGGACAGCCTCTACGAGCAGTACTTC. Translation: CATRDSLYEQYF.

V and J are TRBV20-1 and TRBJ1-4, with no clear D. V lost 3 bases and J lost 4, with 6 bases in between. CDR1 is DFQATT, CDR2 SNEGSKA, per germline (reference sequence). CDR3 length: 12 residues. The CDR3 loop is CSASHSNEKLFF. The DNA of the CDR3 is TGCAGTGCTAGTCACAGTAATGAAAAACTGTTTTTT.

The V call is TRBV7-9, the J call TRBJ1-4; 9 nucleotides line up with TRBD1. The length of the CDR3 is 18 residues. J gave up 6 bases and V 2 bases, and 13 bases lay outside the gene matches. The germline V gene encodes CDR1 SEHNR and CDR2 FQNEAQ (reference sequence). The CDR3 bases are TGTGCCAGCAGCTTACCCCCAACCGGGACAGGGCTTTATGAAAAACTGTTTTTT. Translation gives CASSLPPTGTGLYEKLFF.

The genes are TRBV9 and TRBJ1-1; D is possibly TRBD1 (6 bases). The V and J ends lost 6 bases and 4 bases respectively, with 19 bases between them. Germline V gene sequence: CDR1 SGDLS, CDR2 YYNGEE. The CDR3 spans 15 residues. DNA of the CDR3: TGTGCCAGCACCCCAGGTGGGGGCGGGAGCACTGAAGCTTTCTTT. Its protein product is CASTPGGGGSTEAFF.

This clonotype was detected a few times. The chain combines TRBV2 with TRBJ2-1; no clear D gene. V lost 1 base, J lost 5 bases, and 6 bases lay in between. CDR1 is SNHLY, CDR2 FYNNEI, per germline. This CDR3 spans 13 amino acids. The CDR3 is CASSEDQHNEQFF. The CDR3 DNA follows: TGTGCCAGCAGTGAAGATCAGCACAATGAGCAGTTCTTC.

The chain is built from TRBV5-1 and TRBJ2-1; 8 bases agree with TRBD2. Trimming at V came to 1 base and at J to 4 bases, leaving 7 bases not matched to a gene. The germline V gene encodes CDR1 SGHRS and CDR2 YFSETQ. The length of the CDR3 is 16 residues. The CDR3 DNA is TGCGCCAGCAGCTTGTCGCCTAGCGGGCAGTACAATGAGCAGTTCTTC. It specifies CASSLSPSGQYNEQFF.

This clonotype was seen a few times. The chain links TRBV3-1 to TRBJ2-2; no reliable D call. The CDR3 is 18 residues long. Trimming stripped 1 base from V and 3 bases from J, with 18 bases between. The germline CDR1 and CDR2 sequences are LGHDT and YNNKEL (reference sequence). The CDR3: CASSQVFLERFYTGELFF. DNA of the CDR3: TGTGCCAGCAGCCAAGTATTCTTAGAACGGTTTTACACCGGGGAGCTGTTTTTT.